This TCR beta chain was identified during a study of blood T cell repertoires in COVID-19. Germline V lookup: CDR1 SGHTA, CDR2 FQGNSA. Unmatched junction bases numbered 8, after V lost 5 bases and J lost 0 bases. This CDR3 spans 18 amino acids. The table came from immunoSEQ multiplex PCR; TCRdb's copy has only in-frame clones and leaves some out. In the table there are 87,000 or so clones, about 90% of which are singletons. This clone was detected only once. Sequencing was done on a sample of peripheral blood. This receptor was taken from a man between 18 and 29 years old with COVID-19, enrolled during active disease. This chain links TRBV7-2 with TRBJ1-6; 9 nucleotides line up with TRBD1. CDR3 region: CASSPNRGHSSYNSPLHF. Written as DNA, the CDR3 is TGTGCCAGCAGCCCAAACAGGGGGCACAGCTCCTATAATTCACCCCTCCACTTT.